This T cell receptor (beta chain) was identified in a study of shared clonotypes between healthy human individuals. Genomic DNA from each subset was divided evenly over several immunoSEQ plates. Amplification in unsorted PBMC replicate PCRs started from 300 ng DNA, which equals tens of thousands of T cell genomes. The team ran DNA from unsorted PBMCs on ten immunoSEQ deep assay plates for sequencing. Clones were read by immunoSEQ multiplex PCR, and TCRdb kept only the in-frame ones, dropping some. Of about 510,000 clones listed, about 79% are singletons. Unmatched junction bases numbered 5, after V lost 11 bases and J lost 4 bases. Germline V lookup: CDR1 MDHEN, CDR2 SYDVKM. The CDR3 is 14 residues long.

The TCR originated in a woman aged 40 to 50 in good health. Some clones in this sample may be carry-over from other donors' samples. The sample was PBMCs. This chain uses TRBV28 with TRBJ2-3, with 14 bases aligning to TRBD2. The CDR3 spells CALGTSGSADTQYF. The CDR3 DNA reads as TGTGCCCTCGGGACTAGCGGGAGTGCAGATACGCAGTATTTT.